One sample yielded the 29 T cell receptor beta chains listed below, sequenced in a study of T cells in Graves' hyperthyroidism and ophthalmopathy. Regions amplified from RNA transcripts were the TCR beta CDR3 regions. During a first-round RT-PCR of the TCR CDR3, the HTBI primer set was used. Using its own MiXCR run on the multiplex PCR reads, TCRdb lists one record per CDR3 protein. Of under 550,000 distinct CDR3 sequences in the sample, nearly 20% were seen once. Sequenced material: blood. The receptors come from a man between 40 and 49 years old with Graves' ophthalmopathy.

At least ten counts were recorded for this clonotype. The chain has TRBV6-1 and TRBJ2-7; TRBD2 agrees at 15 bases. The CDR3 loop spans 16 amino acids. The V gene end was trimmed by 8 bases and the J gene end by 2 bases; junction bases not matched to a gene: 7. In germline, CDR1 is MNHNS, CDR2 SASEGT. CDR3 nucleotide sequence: TGTGCCAGCCCGGGACTAGCGGGGGGACCCACCTACGAGCAGTACTTC. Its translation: CASPGLAGGPTYEQYF.

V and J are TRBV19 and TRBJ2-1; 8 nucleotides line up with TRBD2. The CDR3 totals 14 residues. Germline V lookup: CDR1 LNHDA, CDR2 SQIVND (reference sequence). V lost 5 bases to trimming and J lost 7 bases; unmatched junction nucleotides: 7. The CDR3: CASSPGGGANEQFF. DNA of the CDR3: TGTGCCAGTAGTCCGGGGGGGGGCGCGAATGAGCAGTTCTTC. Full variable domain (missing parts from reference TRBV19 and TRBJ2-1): DGGITQSPKYLFRKEGQNVTLSCEQNLNHDAMYWYRQDPGQGLRLIYYSQIVNDFQKGDIAEGYSVSREKKESFPLTVTSAQKNPTAFYLCASSPGGGANEQFFGPGTRLTVL.

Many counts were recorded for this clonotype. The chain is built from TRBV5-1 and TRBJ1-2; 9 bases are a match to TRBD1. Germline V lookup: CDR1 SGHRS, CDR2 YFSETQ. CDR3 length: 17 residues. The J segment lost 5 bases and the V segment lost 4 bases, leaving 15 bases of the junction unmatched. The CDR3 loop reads CASSPYRGLPGGYGYTF. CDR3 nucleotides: TGCGCCAGCAGCCCGTACAGGGGGCTGCCAGGAGGGTATGGCTACACCTTC. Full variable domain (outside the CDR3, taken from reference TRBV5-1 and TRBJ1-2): KAGVTQTPRYLIKTRGQQVTLSCSPISGHRSVSWYQQTPGQGLQFLFEYFSETQRNKGNFPGRFSGRQFSNSRSEMNVSTLELGDSALYLCASSPYRGLPGGYGYTFGSGTRLTVV.

The CDR3 region is CASSFREWGEKLFF. As DNA, the CDR3 is TGTGCCAGCAGTTTCAGGGAATGGGGTGAAAAACTGTTTTTT. This sequence joins TRBV28 and TRBJ1-4, with D possibly TRBD1 on 5 matching bases. Germline loops: CDR1 MDHEN, CDR2 SYDVKM. V was cut by 3 bases and J by 7 bases, with 12 bases left in between. The CDR3 spans 14 residues.

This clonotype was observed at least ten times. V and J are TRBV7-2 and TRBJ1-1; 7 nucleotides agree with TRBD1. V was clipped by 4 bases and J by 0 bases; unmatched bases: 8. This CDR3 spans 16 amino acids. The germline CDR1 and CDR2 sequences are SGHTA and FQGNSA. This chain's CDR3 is CASSSPPGQLNTEAFF. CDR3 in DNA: TGTGCCAGCAGCTCTCCACCGGGACAGCTGAACACTGAAGCTTTCTTT.

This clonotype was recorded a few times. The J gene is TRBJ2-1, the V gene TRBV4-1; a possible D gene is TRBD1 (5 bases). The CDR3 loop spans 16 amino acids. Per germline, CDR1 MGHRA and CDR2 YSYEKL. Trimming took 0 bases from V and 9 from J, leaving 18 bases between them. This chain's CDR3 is CASSQEVGRVSGEQFF. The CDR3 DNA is TGCGCCAGCAGCCAAGAAGTCGGCAGGGTATCCGGTGAGCAGTTCTTC.

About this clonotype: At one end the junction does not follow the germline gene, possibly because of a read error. The CDR3 region is CASREGGARGGKLFF. DNA of the CDR3: TGTGCCAGCAGGGAAGGGGGGGCGAGGGGAGGAAAACTGTTTTTT. The J gene is TRBJ1-4, the V gene TRBV6-1; D is perhaps TRBD1 (6 bases). There are 15 residues in the CDR3. CDR1 is MNHNS, CDR2 SASEGT, per germline.

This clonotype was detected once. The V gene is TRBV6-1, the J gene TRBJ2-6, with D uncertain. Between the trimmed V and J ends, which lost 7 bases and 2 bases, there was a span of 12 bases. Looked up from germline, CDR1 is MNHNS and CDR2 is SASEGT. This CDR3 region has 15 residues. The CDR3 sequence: CASTQPPPGANVLTF. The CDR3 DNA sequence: TGTGCCAGCACCCAACCCCCCCCTGGGGCCAACGTCCTGACTTTC.

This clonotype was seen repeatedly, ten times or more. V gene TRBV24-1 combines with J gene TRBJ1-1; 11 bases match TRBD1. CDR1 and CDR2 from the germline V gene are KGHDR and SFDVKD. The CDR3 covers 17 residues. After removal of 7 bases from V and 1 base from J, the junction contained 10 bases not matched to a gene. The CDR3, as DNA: TGTGCCACCAGCGAATCCGGACAGGGGGCGACGAACACTGAAGCTTTCTTT. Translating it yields CATSESGQGATNTEAFF.

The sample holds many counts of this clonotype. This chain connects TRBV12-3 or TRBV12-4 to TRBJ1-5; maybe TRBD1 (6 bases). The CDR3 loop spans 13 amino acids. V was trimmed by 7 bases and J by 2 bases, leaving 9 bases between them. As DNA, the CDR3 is TGTGCCAGCAAAAGACAGGGCAATCAGCCCCAGCATTTT. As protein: CASKRQGNQPQHF.

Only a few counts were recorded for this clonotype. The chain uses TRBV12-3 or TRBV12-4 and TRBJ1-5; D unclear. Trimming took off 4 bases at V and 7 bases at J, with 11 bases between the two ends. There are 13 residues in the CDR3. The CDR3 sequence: CASSYRGWQPQHF. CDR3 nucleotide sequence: TGTGCCAGCAGTTACCGAGGTTGGCAGCCCCAGCATTTT.

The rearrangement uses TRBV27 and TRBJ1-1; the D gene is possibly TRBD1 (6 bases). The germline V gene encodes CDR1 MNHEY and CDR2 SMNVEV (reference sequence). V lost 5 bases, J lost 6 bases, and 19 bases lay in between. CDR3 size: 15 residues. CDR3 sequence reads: CASSGGLPGPPEAFF. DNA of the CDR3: TGTGCCAGCAGTGGGGGCCTCCCGGGACCCCCTGAAGCTTTCTTT.

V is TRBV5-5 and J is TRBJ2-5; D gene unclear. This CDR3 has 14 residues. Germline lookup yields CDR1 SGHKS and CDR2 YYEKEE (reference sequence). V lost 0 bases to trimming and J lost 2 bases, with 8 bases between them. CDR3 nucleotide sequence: TGTGCCAGCAGCTTGGGGGCTAGACAAGAGACCCAGTACTTC. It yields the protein CASSLGARQETQYF.

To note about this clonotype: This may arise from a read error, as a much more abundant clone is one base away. CDR3 residues: CAYLAGNGYTF. CDR3 nucleotide sequence: TGTGCCTACCTGGCAGGGAATGGCTACACCTTC. The chain recombines TRBV30 with TRBJ1-2; D may be TRBD1 (5 bases). The CDR3 has 11 amino acids. With 7 bases removed from V and 6 bases from J, the gap between germline ends came to 12 bases. CDR1 GTSNPN and CDR2 SVGIG come from the germline V gene (reference sequence). The variable domain in full, completed from reference TRBV30 and TRBJ1-2, reads SQTIHQWPATLVQPVGSPLSLECTVEGTSNPNLYWYRQAAGRGLQLLFYSVGIGQISSEVPQNLSASRPQDRQFILSSKKLLLSDSGFYLCAYLAGNGYTFGSGTRLTVV.

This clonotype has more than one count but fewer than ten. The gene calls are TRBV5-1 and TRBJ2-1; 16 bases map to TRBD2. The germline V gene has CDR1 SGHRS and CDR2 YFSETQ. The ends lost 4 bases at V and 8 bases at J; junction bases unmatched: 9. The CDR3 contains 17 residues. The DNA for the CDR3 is TGCGCCAGCAGCCTGCCGGGACTAGCGGGGGGGCTGGATGAGCAGTTCTTC. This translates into CASSLPGLAGGLDEQFF. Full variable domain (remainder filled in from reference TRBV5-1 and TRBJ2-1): KAGVTQTPRYLIKTRGQQVTLSCSPISGHRSVSWYQQTPGQGLQFLFEYFSETQRNKGNFPGRFSGRQFSNSRSEMNVSTLELGDSALYLCASSLPGLAGGLDEQFFGPGTRLTVL.

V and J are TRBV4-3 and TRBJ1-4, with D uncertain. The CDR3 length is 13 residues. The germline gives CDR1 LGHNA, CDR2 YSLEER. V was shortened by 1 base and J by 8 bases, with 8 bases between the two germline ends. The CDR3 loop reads CASSQALGEKLFF. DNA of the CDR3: TGCGCCAGCAGCCAAGCTCTGGGCGAAAAACTGTTTTTT.

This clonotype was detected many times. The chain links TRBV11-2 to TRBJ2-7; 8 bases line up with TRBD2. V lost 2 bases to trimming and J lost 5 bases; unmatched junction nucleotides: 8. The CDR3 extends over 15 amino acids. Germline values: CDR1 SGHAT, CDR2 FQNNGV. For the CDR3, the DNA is TGTGCCAGCAGCTTATTTAGCGGGAAGGGGGACGAGCAGTACTTC. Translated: CASSLFSGKGDEQYF.

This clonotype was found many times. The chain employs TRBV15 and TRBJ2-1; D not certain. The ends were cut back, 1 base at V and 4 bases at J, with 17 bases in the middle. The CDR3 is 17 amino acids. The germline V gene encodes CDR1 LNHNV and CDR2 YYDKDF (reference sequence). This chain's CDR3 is CATSRVKWMTIYNEQFF. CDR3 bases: TGTGCCACCAGCAGAGTGAAGTGGATGACGATTTACAATGAGCAGTTCTTC.

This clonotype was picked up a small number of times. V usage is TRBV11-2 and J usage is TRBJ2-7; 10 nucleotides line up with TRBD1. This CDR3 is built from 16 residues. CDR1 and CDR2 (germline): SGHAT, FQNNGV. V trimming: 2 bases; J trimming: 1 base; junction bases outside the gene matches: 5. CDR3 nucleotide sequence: TGTGCCAGCAGCTTATCTCTGGGACAGGGGTCCTACGAGCAGTACTTC. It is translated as CASSLSLGQGSYEQYF.

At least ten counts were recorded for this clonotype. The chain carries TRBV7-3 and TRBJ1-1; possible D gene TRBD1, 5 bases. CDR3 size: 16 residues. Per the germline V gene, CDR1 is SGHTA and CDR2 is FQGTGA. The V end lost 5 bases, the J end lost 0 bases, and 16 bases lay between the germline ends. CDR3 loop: CASSHKGSTMNTEAFF. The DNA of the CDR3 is TGTGCCAGCAGCCATAAGGGGTCCACCATGAACACTGAAGCTTTCTTT.

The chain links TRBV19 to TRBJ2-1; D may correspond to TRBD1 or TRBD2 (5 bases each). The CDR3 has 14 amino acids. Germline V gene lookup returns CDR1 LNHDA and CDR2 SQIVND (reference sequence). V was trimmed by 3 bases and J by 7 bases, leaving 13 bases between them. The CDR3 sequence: CASSMVGAGNEQFF. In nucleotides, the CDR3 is TGTGCCAGTAGTATGGTCGGGGCCGGGAATGAGCAGTTCTTC.

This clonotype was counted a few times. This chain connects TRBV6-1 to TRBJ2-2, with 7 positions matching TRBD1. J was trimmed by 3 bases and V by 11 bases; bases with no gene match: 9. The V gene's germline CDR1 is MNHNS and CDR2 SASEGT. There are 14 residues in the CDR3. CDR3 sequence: CAGNDRVDTGELFF. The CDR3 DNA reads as TGTGCCGGTAATGACAGGGTGGACACCGGGGAGCTGTTTTTT.

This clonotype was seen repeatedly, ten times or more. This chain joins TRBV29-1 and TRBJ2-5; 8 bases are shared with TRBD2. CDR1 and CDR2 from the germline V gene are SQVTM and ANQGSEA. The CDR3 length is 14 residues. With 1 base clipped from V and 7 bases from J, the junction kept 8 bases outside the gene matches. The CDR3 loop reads CSVEGQREKGTQYF. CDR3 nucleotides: TGCAGCGTTGAAGGACAGCGGGAGAAAGGGACCCAGTACTTC.

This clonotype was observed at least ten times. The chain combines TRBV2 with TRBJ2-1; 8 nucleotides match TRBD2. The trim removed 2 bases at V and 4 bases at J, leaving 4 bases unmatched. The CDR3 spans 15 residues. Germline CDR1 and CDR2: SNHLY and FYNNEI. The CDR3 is CASSEWGLDYNEQFF. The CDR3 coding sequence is TGTGCCAGCAGTGAATGGGGACTAGATTACAATGAGCAGTTCTTC.

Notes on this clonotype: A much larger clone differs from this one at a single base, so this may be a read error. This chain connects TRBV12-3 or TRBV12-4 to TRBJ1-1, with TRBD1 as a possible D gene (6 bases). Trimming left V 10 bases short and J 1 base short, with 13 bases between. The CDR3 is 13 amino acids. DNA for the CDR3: TGTGCCAACATGCGACAGGCGAACACTGAAGCTTTCTTT. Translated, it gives CANMRQANTEAFF.

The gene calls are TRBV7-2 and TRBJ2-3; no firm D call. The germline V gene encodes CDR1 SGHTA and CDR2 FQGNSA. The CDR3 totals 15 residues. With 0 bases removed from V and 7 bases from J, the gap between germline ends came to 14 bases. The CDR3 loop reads CASSLALDPAYTQYF. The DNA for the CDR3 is TGTGCCAGCAGCTTAGCGCTAGATCCGGCATATACGCAGTATTTT.

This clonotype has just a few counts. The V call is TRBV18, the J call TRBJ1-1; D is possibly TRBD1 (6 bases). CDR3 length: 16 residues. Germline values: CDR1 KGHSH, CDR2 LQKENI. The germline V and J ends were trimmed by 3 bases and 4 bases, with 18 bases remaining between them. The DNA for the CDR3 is TGTGCCAGCTCACCGTTGGACAGCCCGGTGGGCACTGAAGCTTTCTTT. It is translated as CASSPLDSPVGTEAFF.

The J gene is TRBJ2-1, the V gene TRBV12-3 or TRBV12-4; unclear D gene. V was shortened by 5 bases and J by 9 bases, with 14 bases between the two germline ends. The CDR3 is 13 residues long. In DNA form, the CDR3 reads TGTGCCAGCAGTCTATATGGGGAAGTTGAGCAGTTCTTC. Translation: CASSLYGEVEQFF.

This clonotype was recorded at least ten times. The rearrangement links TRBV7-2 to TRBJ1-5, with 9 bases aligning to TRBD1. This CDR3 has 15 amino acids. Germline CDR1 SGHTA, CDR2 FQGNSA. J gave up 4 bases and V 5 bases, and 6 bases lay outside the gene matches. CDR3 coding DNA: TGTGCCAGCAGCCCGGACAGGGGAGGGAATCAGCCCCAGCATTTT. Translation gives CASSPDRGGNQPQHF. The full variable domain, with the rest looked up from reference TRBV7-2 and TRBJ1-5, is GAGVSQSPSNKVTEKGKDVELRCDPISGHTALYWYRQSLGQGLEFLIYFQGNSAPDKSGLPSDRFSAERTGGSVSTLTIQRTQQEDSAVYLCASSPDRGGNQPQHFGDGTRLSIL.